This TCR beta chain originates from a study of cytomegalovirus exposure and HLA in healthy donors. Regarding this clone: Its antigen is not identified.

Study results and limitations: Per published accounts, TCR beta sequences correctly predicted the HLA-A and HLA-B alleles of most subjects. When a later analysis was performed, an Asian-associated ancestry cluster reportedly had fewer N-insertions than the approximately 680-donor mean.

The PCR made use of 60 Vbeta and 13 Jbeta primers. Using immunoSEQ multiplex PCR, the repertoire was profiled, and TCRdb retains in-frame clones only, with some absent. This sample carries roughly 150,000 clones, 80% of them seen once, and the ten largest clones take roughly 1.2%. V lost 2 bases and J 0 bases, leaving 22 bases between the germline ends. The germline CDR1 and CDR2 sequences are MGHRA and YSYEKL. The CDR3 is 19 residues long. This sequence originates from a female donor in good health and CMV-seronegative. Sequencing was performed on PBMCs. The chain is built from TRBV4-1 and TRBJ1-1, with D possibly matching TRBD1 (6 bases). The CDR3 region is CASSQQQPMGHPLNTEAFF. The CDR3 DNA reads TGCGCCAGCAGCCAACAACAACCCATGGGACATCCCCTGAACACTGAAGCTTTCTTT.